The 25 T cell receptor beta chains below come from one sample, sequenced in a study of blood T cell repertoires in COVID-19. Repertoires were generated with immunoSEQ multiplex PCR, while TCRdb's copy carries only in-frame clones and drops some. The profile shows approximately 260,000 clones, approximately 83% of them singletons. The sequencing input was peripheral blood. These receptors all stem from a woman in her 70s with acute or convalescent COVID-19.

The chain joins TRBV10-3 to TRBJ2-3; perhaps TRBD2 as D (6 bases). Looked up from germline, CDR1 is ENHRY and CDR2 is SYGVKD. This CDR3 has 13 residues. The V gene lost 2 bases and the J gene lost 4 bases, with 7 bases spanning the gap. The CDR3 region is CAISEGGADTQYF. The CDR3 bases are TGTGCCATCAGTGAGGGCGGGGCAGATACGCAGTATTTT.

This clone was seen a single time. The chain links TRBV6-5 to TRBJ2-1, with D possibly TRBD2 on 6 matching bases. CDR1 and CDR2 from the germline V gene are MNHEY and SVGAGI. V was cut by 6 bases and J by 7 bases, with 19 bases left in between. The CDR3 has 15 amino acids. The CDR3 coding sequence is TGTGCCAGCAGCCCCCCCGGGGCGGGGAGGAATGAGCAGTTCTTC. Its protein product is CASSPPGAGRNEQFF.

CDR3 coding DNA: TGCGCCAGCAGTGATCGGGGGAATGAGCAGTTCTTC. It specifies CASSDRGNEQFF. The chain employs TRBV10-1 and TRBJ2-1, with D possibly matching TRBD2 (6 bases). CDR1 is WNHNN, CDR2 SYGVQD, per germline (reference sequence). The CDR3 has 12 residues. V was clipped by 3 bases and J by 7 bases, with 7 bases between them.

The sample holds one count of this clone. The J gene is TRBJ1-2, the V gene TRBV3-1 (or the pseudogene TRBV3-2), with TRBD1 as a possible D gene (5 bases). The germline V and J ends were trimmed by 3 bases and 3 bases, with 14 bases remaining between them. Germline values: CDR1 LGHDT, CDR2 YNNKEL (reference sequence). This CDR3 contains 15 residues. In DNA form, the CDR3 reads TGTGCCAGCAGCCATCCCCTGGGGGGGGACTATGGCTACACCTTC. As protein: CASSHPLGGDYGYTF.

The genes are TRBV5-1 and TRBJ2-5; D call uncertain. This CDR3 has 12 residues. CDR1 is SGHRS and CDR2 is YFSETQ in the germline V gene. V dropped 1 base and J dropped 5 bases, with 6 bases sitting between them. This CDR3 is CASSLSGETQYF. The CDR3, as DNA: TGCGCCAGCAGCTTGTCCGGGGAGACCCAGTACTTC.

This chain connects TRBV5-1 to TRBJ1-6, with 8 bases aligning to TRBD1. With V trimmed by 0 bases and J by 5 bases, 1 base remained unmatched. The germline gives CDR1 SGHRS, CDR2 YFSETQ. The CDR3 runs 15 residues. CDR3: CASSLDRGDNSPLHF. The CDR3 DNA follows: TGCGCCAGCAGCTTGGACAGGGGGGATAATTCACCCCTCCACTTT.

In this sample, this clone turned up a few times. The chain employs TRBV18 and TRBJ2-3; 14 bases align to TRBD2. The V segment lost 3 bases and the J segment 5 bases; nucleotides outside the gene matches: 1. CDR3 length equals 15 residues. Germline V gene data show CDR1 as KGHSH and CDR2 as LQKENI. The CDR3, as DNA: TGTGCCAGCTCACCGACTAGCGGGGGGGGAGATACGCAGTATTTT. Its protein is CASSPTSGGGDTQYF. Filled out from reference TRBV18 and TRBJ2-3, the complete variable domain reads NAGVMQNPRHLVRRRGQEARLRCSPMKGHSHVYWYRQLPEEGLKFMVYLQKENIIDESGMPKERFSAEFPKEGPSILRIQQVVRGDSAAYFCASSPTSGGGDTQYFGPGTRLTVL.

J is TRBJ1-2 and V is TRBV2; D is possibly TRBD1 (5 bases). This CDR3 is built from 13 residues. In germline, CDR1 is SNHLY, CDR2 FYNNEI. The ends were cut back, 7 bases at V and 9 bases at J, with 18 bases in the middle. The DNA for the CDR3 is TGTGCCAGCAAGTTCAGGGTACTCAATAGCTACACCTTC. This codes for CASKFRVLNSYTF.

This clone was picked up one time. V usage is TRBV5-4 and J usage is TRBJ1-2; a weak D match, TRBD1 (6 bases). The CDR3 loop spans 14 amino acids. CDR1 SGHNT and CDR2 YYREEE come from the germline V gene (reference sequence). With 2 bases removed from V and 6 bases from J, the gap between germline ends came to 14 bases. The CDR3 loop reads CASSFPQGTDGYTF. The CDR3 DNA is TGTGCCAGCAGCTTTCCACAGGGAACGGATGGCTACACCTTC.

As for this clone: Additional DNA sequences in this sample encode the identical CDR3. This chain's CDR3 is CASSPSGTSGETQYF. The CDR3 DNA sequence: TGTGCCAGCAGCCCTAGTGGGACTAGCGGAGAGACCCAGTACTTC. The chain employs TRBV9 and TRBJ2-5; 11 bases are a match to TRBD2. Germline assignment: CDR1 SGDLS and CDR2 YYNGEE. With 4 bases clipped from V and 4 bases from J, the junction kept 6 bases outside the gene matches. CDR3 length equals 15 residues.

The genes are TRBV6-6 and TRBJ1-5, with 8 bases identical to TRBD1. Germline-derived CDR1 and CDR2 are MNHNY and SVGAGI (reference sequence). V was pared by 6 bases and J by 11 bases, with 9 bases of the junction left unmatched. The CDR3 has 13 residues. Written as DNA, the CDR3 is TGTGCCAGCAGCAGCGCAGGGGGCAGGGCCCAGCATTTT. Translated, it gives CASSSAGGRAQHF.

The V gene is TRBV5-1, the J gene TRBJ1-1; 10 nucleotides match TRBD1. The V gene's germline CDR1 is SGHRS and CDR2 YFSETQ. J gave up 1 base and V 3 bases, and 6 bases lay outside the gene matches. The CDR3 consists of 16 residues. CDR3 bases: TGCGCCAGCAGCTCCCGGACAGGGGGTGGGAACACTGAAGCTTTCTTT. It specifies CASSSRTGGGNTEAFF. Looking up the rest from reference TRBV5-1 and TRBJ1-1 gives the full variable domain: KAGVTQTPRYLIKTRGQQVTLSCSPISGHRSVSWYQQTPGQGLQFLFEYFSETQRNKGNFPGRFSGRQFSNSRSEMNVSTLELGDSALYLCASSSRTGGGNTEAFFGQGTRLTVV.

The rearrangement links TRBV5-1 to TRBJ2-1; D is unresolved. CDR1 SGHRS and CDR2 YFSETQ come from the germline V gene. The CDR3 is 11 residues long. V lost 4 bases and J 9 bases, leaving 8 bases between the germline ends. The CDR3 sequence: CASSNPGEQFF. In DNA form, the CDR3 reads TGCGCCAGCAGCAACCCGGGTGAGCAGTTCTTC. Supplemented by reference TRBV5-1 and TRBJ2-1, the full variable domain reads KAGVTQTPRYLIKTRGQQVTLSCSPISGHRSVSWYQQTPGQGLQFLFEYFSETQRNKGNFPGRFSGRQFSNSRSEMNVSTLELGDSALYLCASSNPGEQFFGPGTRLTVL.

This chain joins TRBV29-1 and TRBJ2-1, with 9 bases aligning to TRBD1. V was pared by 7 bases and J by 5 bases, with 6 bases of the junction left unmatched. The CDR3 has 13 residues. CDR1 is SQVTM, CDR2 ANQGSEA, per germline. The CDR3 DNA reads TGCAGCGCCGGGACAGGGCGCCACAATGAGCAGTTCTTC. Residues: CSAGTGRHNEQFF.

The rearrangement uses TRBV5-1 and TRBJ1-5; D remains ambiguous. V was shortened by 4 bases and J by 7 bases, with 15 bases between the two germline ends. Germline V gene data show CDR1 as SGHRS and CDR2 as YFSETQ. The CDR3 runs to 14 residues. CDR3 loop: CASSRTEGGQPQHF. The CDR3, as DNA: TGCGCCAGCAGCCGGACCGAGGGTGGACAGCCCCAGCATTTT.

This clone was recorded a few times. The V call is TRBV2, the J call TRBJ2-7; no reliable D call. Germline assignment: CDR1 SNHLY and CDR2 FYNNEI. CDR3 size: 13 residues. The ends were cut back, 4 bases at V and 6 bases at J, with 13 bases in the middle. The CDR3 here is CASSVLVQSEQYF. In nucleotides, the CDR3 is TGTGCCAGCAGTGTGTTAGTACAGAGCGAGCAGTACTTC.

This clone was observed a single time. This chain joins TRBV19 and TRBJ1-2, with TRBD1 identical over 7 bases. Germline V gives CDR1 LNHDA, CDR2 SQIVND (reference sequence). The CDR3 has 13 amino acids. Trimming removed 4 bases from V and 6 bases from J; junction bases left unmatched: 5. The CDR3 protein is CASSRRGPDGYTF. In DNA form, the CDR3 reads TGTGCCAGTAGTAGAAGGGGGCCGGATGGCTACACCTTC. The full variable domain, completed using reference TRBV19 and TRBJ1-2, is DGGITQSPKYLFRKEGQNVTLSCEQNLNHDAMYWYRQDPGQGLRLIYYSQIVNDFQKGDIAEGYSVSREKKESFPLTVTSAQKNPTAFYLCASSRRGPDGYTFGSGTRLTVV.

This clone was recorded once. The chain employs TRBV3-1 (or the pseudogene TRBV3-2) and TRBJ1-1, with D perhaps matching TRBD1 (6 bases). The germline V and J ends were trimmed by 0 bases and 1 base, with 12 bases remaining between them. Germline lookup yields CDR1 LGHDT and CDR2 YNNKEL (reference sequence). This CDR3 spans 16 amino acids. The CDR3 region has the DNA TGTGCCAGCAGCCAAGATCCGGGACACCGGAACACTGAAGCTTTCTTT. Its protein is CASSQDPGHRNTEAFF.

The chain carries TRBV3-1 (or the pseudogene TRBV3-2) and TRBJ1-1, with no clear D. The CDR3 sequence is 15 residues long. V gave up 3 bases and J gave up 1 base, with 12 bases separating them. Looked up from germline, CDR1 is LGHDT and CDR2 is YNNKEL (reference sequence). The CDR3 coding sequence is TGTGCCAGCAGCCAGACGACCCGGGGGAACACTGAAGCTTTCTTT. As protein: CASSQTTRGNTEAFF.

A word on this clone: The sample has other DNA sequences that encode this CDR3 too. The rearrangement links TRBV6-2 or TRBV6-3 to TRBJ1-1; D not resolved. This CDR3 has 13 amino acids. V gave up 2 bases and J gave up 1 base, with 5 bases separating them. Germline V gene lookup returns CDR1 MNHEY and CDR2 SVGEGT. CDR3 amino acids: CASSYTGNTEAFF. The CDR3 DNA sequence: TGTGCCAGCAGTTACACGGGGAACACTGAAGCTTTCTTT.

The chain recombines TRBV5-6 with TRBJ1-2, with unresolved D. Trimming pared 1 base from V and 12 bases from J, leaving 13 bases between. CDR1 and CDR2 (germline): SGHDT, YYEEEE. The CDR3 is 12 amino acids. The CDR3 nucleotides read TGTGCCAGCAGCTTGACGTTTACAGCTAACACCTTC. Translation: CASSLTFTANTF.

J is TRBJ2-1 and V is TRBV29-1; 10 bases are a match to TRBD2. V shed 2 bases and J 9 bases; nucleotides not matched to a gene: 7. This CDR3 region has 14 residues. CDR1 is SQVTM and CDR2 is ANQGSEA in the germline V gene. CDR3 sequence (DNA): TGCAGCGTTGAACTTCTAGCGGGGGTAGGTGAGCAGTTCTTC. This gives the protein CSVELLAGVGEQFF.

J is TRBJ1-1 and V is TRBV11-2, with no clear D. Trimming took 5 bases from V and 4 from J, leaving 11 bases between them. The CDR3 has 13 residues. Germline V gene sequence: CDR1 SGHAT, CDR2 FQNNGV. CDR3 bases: TGTGCCAGCAGCCCCCTCCTCGGCACTGAAGCTTTCTTT. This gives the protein CASSPLLGTEAFF.

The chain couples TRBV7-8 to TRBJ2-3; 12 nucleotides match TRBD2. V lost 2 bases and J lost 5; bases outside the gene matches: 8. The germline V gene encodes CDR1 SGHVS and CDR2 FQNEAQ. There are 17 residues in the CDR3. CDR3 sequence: CASSLIRASGGVDTQYF. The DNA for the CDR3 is TGTGCCAGCAGCTTAATTAGGGCTAGCGGGGGGGTAGATACGCAGTATTTT. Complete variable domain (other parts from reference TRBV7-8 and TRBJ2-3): GAGVSQSPRYKVAKRGQDVALRCDPISGHVSLFWYQQALGQGPEFLTYFQNEAQLDKSGLPSDRFFAERPEGSVSTLKIQRTQQEDSAVYLCASSLIRASGGVDTQYFGPGTRLTVL.

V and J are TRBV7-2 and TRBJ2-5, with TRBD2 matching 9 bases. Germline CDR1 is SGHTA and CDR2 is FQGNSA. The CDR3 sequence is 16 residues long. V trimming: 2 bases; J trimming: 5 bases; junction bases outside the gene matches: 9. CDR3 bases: TGTGCCAGCAGCTTATCGCCGGGACTAGCTGCGGAGACCCAGTACTTC. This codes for CASSLSPGLAAETQYF.